Following are 13 T cell receptor beta chains from one sample sequenced in a study of cytomegalovirus exposure and HLA in healthy donors. PCR primers comprised 60 Vbeta and 13 Jbeta primers. This table comes from immunoSEQ multiplex PCR, and its TCRdb copy is limited to in-frame clones, with some not included. The sample has about 81,000 clones, around four fifths seen once; the top ten hold under 3%. Sequencing used PBMCs. The receptors derive from a man between 45 and 60 years old in good health and CMV-seropositive.

The chain links TRBV6-6 to TRBJ2-1; D gene unclear. The CDR3 length is 12 residues. Germline V lookup: CDR1 MNHNY, CDR2 SVGAGI (reference sequence). With 2 bases removed from V and 9 bases from J, the gap between germline ends came to 8 bases. CDR3 in DNA: TGTGCCAGCAGTTACCTACCGATTGAGCAGTTCTTC. This codes for CASSYLPIEQFF.

The CDR3 DNA is TGTGCCAGCAGTCGACGACAGGGAGGACAAGAGACCCAGTACTTC. Its translation: CASSRRQGGQETQYF. The chain couples TRBV11-3 to TRBJ2-5, with TRBD1 as a possible D gene (7 bases). The germline V and J ends were trimmed by 6 bases and 2 bases, with 16 bases remaining between them. The CDR3 spans 15 residues. Germline CDR1 and CDR2: SGHNT and YENEEA.

V and J are TRBV5-1 and TRBJ2-2, with 11 bases aligning to TRBD2. V trimming: 6 bases; J trimming: 2 bases; junction bases outside the gene matches: 3. The CDR3 spans 15 residues. CDR1 is SGHRS and CDR2 is YFSETQ in the germline V gene. The CDR3 sequence is CASNRLAGNTGELFF. The CDR3, as DNA: TGCGCCAGCAACCGACTAGCGGGAAACACCGGGGAGCTGTTTTTT.

The gene calls are TRBV6-4 and TRBJ1-2; D is perhaps TRBD1 (5 bases). Per the germline V gene, CDR1 is MRHNA and CDR2 is SNTAGT. This CDR3 comprises 14 residues. V shed 4 bases and J shed 6 bases, with 15 bases lying between them. CDR3 region: CASSVDSVGDGYTF. The CDR3 DNA sequence: TGTGCCAGCAGTGTCGACAGTGTTGGAGATGGCTACACCTTC.

CDR3 nucleotide sequence: TGTGCCAGCAGCCCGGGACTAGCAGCCACAGATACGCAGTATTTT. Amino acids: CASSPGLAATDTQYF. This chain connects TRBV7-9 to TRBJ2-3; TRBD2 matches 9 bases. The CDR3 is 15 amino acids. CDR1 is SEHNR, CDR2 FQNEAQ, per germline (reference sequence). J lost 2 bases, V lost 5 bases, and 5 bases had no gene match.

This clone came up a few times. The genes are TRBV7-6 and TRBJ2-5; 8 bases align to TRBD2. With V trimmed by 7 bases and J by 1 base, 8 bases remained unmatched. This CDR3 contains 15 residues. The V gene's germline CDR1 is SGHVS and CDR2 FNYEAQ. The CDR3 reads CASNENSGSQETQYF. The DNA for the CDR3 is TGTGCCAGCAACGAAAACAGCGGGAGCCAAGAGACCCAGTACTTC.

The genes are TRBV19 and TRBJ2-5, with 14 nucleotides matching TRBD2. Per the germline V gene, CDR1 is LNHDA and CDR2 is SQIVND (reference sequence). The CDR3 sequence is 18 residues long. The J segment lost 5 bases and the V segment lost 1 base, leaving 9 bases of the junction unmatched. For the CDR3, the DNA is TGTGCCAGTAGTATAGTTGGGACTAGCGGGAGCGGTCGGGAGACCCAGTACTTC. Its protein is CASSIVGTSGSGRETQYF.

This clone was counted between two and nine times. V and J are TRBV4-1 and TRBJ2-7, with 7 bases aligning to TRBD1. CDR1 MGHRA and CDR2 YSYEKL come from the germline V gene. Trimming took 6 bases from V and 3 from J; bases not matched to a gene: 5. CDR3 length: 13 residues. DNA for the CDR3: TGCGCCAGCAGGGGACAGTCCTTCTACGAGCAGTACTTC. Translated, it gives CASRGQSFYEQYF.

This chain connects TRBV28 to TRBJ2-7; TRBD2 aligns across 12 bases. The CDR3 sequence is 15 residues long. Germline V gene data show CDR1 as MDHEN and CDR2 as SYDVKM. The V segment lost 4 bases and the J segment 7 bases; nucleotides outside the gene matches: 8. The chain's CDR3 is CASSSPGLAGKEQYF. CDR3 coding DNA: TGTGCCAGCAGTTCCCCCGGACTAGCGGGAAAAGAGCAGTACTTC.

The chain employs TRBV11-3 and TRBJ2-3, with 9 bases matching TRBD1. CDR1 and CDR2 from the germline V gene are SGHNT and YENEEA. V was clipped by 5 bases and J by 0 bases; unmatched bases: 9. The CDR3 runs 17 residues. CDR3 sequence reads: CASSHRGPSGSTDTQYF. CDR3 sequence (DNA): TGTGCCAGCAGCCACAGGGGGCCTAGCGGTAGCACAGATACGCAGTATTTT.

As concerns this clone: The junction differs from germline at one of its ends, possibly a read error. The rearrangement uses TRBV2 and TRBJ2-6; D might be TRBD1 (5 bases). The germline V gene encodes CDR1 SNHLY and CDR2 FYNNEI. This CDR3 region has 14 residues. This CDR3 reads CASRGISGANGLTF. The DNA for the CDR3 is TGTGCCAGCAGAGGAATTTCTGGGGCCAACGGCCTGACTTTC.

In the case of this clone: Sequence at one end of the junction differs from germline and may be a read error. This chain links TRBV23-1 with TRBJ2-6, with 9 bases fitting TRBD1. TRBV23-1 is known as an ORF, though its function is uncertain. CDR3 length equals 18 residues. The CDR3 here is CASSRPGQGLLGANGLTF. The CDR3 nucleotides are TGCGCCAGCAGTCGACCGGGACAGGGCTTATTGGGGGCCAACGGCCTGACTTTC.

For the CDR3, the DNA is TGTGCCAGCAGTGACTCGACTAGGAATGAGCAGTTCTTC. Its translation is CASSDSTRNEQFF. The gene calls are TRBV6-4 and TRBJ2-1; a possible D gene is TRBD2 (6 bases). The germline CDR1 and CDR2 sequences are MRHNA and SNTAGT. V was trimmed by 0 bases and J by 7 bases, leaving 7 bases between them. The CDR3 consists of 13 residues.